This TCR beta chain was captured in a study of radiotherapy plus CTLA-4 blockade in lung cancer. Study results and limitations: The best prediction of response reportedly came from early blood T cell clone dynamics, with interferon-beta.

The protocol was immunoSEQ multiplex PCR, while the TCRdb copy is restricted to in-frame clones and leaves out a portion. In the table there are 39,000 or so clones, around three quarters of which are singletons. Comments on this clone: Its cognate antigen is unknown.

This CDR3 region has 16 residues. Trimming took 0 bases from V and 2 from J; bases not matched to a gene: 7. The germline V gene has CDR1 SGHRS and CDR2 YFSETQ. This sample comprised peripheral blood, obtained from a patient treated with radiotherapy plus ipilimumab. The origin of this receptor is a human donor with non-small cell lung cancer who had stable disease on radiotherapy plus ipilimumab. The chain combines TRBV5-1 with TRBJ1-1; 7 nucleotides match TRBD1. CDR3 sequence reads: CASSLGQGFLNTEAFF. CDR3 sequence (DNA): TGCGCCAGCAGCTTGGGACAGGGATTCTTAAACACTGAAGCTTTCTTT.